This TCR beta chain was obtained from a study of blood T cell repertoires in COVID-19 (TCRdb year 2020). Turning to the overall study: Samples covering the acute and convalescent phases of COVID-19 were provided by collaborators in the United States, Italy and Spain. The prospective study material was composed of cDNA or gDNA derived from T cells, B-cell-depleted T cells, or PBMCs. Subjects who had been exposed to COVID-19, were actively infected with it, or had recovered from it provided the deeply sampled blood TCRbeta repertoires that made up the dataset. The repertoires were made available in a free public database intended to serve as a resource for research on the immune response to SARS-CoV-2. Samples were obtained from the ongoing ImmuneRACE study (first 160 participants) and from 1,254 subjects provided by 6 global collaborators. A de-identified subject ID, COVID-19 status, age in years and sex were almost always included in the sample metadata. Where available, HLA class I and class II types were taken from metadata supplied by the sample provider and were not determined by assay-based typing. What the authors observed across the whole study: The quantity of clinical and demographic metadata differed by source and by participant and was supplied without curation.

Whole blood was collected in K2EDTA tubes by collaborating institutions according to the institutions' own protocols. Collaborator samples were shipped for TCRbeta analysis as frozen whole blood, isolated PBMCs, or DNA extracted from either sample type. Trimming removed 4 bases from V and 2 bases from J, leaving 14 bases between the germline ends. Via the germline V gene (reference sequence), CDR1 is MNHEY and CDR2 SMNVEV. From the cysteine through the phenylalanine, the CDR3 covers 15 amino acids. The entry retains the CDR3 DNA only, 45 bases that are in frame from base 1. Concerning this clone itself: The antigen it recognizes is unknown. No qualities accompany the bases; no much larger clone lies one base away.

TCRbeta CDR3 regions were amplified from genomic DNA using the immunoSEQ Assay, a bias-controlled multiplex PCR. The study's own analysis went as follows. Within the assay, amplification of reference gene primers was used to estimate how many nucleated cells each sample contained. Sequence reads were collapsed and filtered to measure the absolute abundance of every unique TCRbeta CDR3 rearrangement. Productive Simpson clonality was computed per sample as the square root of Simpson's diversity index over productive rearrangements. TCRdb re-hosts the immuneACCESS table, in-frame sequences only. Its copies lack some clones; in the studies checked, an unresolved V gene accounts for under half of them, and the cause for the rest is not known. The DNA gave D and trimming, while V, J and clone size come from that table. The sample table contains 75,000 to 90,000 clones; only one count was recorded for 90% of them. Of the sample, more than 0.85% falls within the top ten clones.

The V gene is TRBV27 and the J gene is TRBJ2-5, with TRBD1 perhaps the D gene, on 5 matching bases. The source of this sequence is a woman between 50 and 59 years old in a cohort sampled during active COVID-19. What was sequenced was peripheral blood. The CDR3 in this case is CASSWGGPLQETQYF. Here is the DNA: TGTGCCAGCAGTTGGGGCGGCCCGTTGCAAGAGACCCAGTACTTC.